This T cell receptor beta chain stems from a study of identical twins (dated by TCRdb to 2016 to 2017). With respect to the entire study: TCR alpha and beta repertoires from monozygotic twins, unrelated adults of various ages and cord blood were deep-sequenced to test whether fetal clonotypes persist. Replicate twin experiments were performed at different times using different library preparation protocols to rule out contamination. Results and caveats for the whole study, not just this receptor: Fewer insertions were carried by abundant cord blood beta clonotypes; a weaker similar trend was observed in young adult naive repertoires, while no such trend was observed in memory repertoires. Zero-insertion analyses could be partly confounded by invariant T cells such as MAIT and iNKT, though diverse VJ usage argued against such confounding for most clonotypes. The excess sharing between twins in beta out-of-frame sequences was weaker because fewer shared sequences reduced the signal-to-noise ratio. In monozygotic twins, out-of-frame TCR alpha sharing was systematically underestimated by recombination models, although the models agreed with sharing between unrelated individuals. Compared with coincidental sharing between unrelated individuals, an excess of low generation-probability sequences was observed among out-of-frame TCR alpha sequences shared between twins. Conclusions relied on cross-sectional statistical analysis, since the same donors could not be followed over many years.

From a lookup of the germline V gene, CDR1 and CDR2 are SQVTM and ANQGSEA. The CDR3 numbers 13 residues from cysteine through phenylalanine. CDR3 DNA is the only sequence kept; it has 39 bases, read in frame from the first base. V sheds 6 bases and J sheds 0 bases, leaving 9 bases between their ends. Note on this clonotype: What this receptor recognizes is not known. No base qualities exist here, and no much larger clone lies one base off it.

All donors were healthy Caucasians. The twin cohort consisted of three pairs of female monozygotic twins, all aged about 18 to 29 years. RNA for TCR libraries was isolated from peripheral blood mononuclear cells. Library preparation was by 5' RACE. The sequencing machine was an Illumina HiSeq 2000. Template switching introduced a universal primer binding site; the final cDNA contained a unique molecular identifier, enabling accurate counting of TCR cDNA molecules. First-strand cDNA for TCR alpha and beta chains was synthesized from specific primers in the conserved constant-segment region. To control for contamination, each cDNA library was double barcoded with a SMART-Mk sample barcode plus Illumina barcodes. TruSeq adapter sequences and Illumina sample barcodes were added in two successive PCR steps. TCR alpha and beta cDNA libraries were sequenced on the Illumina HiSeq platform with custom primers. The paper's processing steps were these. Raw reads were processed with MiGEC to extract unique molecular identifiers, and MiXCR was used to determine CDR3 positions. For each individual, recombination models were inferred using an EM algorithm with the repgenHMM and IGoR tools. The tcR package in R was used for shared clonotype analysis, with sharing normalized by the product of cloneset sizes. To study raw recombination free of thymic and clonal selection effects, out-of-frame nonproductive sequences were analyzed. Using fastp trimming at Q25 and MiXCR clonotype assembly, TCRdb reanalyzed the public sequencing data and kept in-frame beta chains. Rows merge per CDR3 protein into single entries with the most common DNA and genes. TCRdb's processing, not the authors', yielded these V and J calls. The sample records roughly 700,000 distinct CDR3 sequences, approximately 9% of which are singletons. The ten largest clones add up to 0.98% of the sample.

The data were also submitted as part of a second study, on yellow fever vaccine responses in identical twins. The second source states: According to the authors, in identical twins the way T cells responded to vaccination appeared partly convergent and partly personalized. The study precisely tracked vaccine-responding T cell clones in identical twins.

Material: PBMCs. This TCR came from a woman under 30 in good health. The chain was built from TRBV29-1 and TRBJ1-5; a weak D assignment points to TRBD1 (5 bases agree). The CDR3 reads as follows: CSVIDSSNQPQHF. The nucleotide sequence reads as follows: TGCAGCGTGATAGACAGTAGCAATCAGCCCCAGCATTTT.